The rows below give T cell receptor beta chains drawn from one sample of a study of T cell responses to AZD1222 COVID-19 vaccine. Repertoires were generated with immunoSEQ multiplex PCR, while TCRdb's copy carries only in-frame clones and drops some. The sample has some 90,000 clones, approximately 90% seen once. Sequencing used peripheral blood, obtained on day 0 of AZD1222 vaccination. The receptors were sampled from an adult in good health. CDR3s include the opening cysteine and the closing phenylalanine or tryptophan.

V,J,CDR3
TRBV4-1,TRBJ2-5,CASSQDRGYQETQYF
TRBV21-1,TRBJ1-1,CATDPGTNTEAFF
TRBV5-1,TRBJ1-1,CASTRTGDWTEAFF
TRBV10-3,TRBJ1-5,CAISDSGNGNQPQHF
TRBV6-5,TRBJ2-2,CASSYETGGLGGELFF
TRBV5-1,TRBJ2-2,CASSLAGQTHTGELFF
TRBV2,TRBJ1-5,CASSDGLNRNQPQHF
TRBV7-3,TRBJ2-5,CASSSGLAEETQYF
TRBV11-2,TRBJ1-1,CASSPPLGRNTEAFF
TRBV12-3/TRBV12-4,TRBJ1-4,CASSLIGEKLFF
TRBV13,TRBJ1-6,CASSSYSGTANSPLHF
TRBV7-9,TRBJ1-2,CASSHNDRYGYTF
TRBV5-1,TRBJ1-5,CASSLGTGPNQPQHF
TRBV5-4,TRBJ2-1,CASSFRALASSYNEQFF
TRBV5-1,TRBJ1-3,CASSIGTGGNTIYF
TRBV6-2/TRBV6-3,TRBJ2-7,CASSYLSTSGASYEQYF
TRBV2,TRBJ1-2,CASSEETAYGYTF
TRBV19,TRBJ2-1,CASSGSKWDYFYNEQFF
TRBV24-1,TRBJ2-7,CATRRGTLTYEQYF
TRBV30,TRBJ2-5,CASRSGSLLYSGAGQETQYF
TRBV19,TRBJ1-5,CASGQAVNQPQHF
TRBV7-2,TRBJ1-2,CASSLVGVSGYTF
TRBV7-9,TRBJ1-6,CASSDDQRTPESPLHF
TRBV7-2,TRBJ1-2,CASSLVEGRGYTF
TRBV6-6,TRBJ1-1,CAAKGSLTEAFF
TRBV5-1,TRBJ2-7,CASSGDNSYEQYF
TRBV19,TRBJ1-1,CASSMGVRINTEAFF
TRBV5-8,TRBJ1-4,CASSFGDQGDTTNEKLFF
TRBV7-3,TRBJ2-1,CASSLIGNEQFF
TRBV3-1/TRBV3-2,TRBJ2-1,CASSQASGQGRNEQFF
TRBV30,TRBJ2-7,CAGTGGKKAYEQYF
TRBV5-5,TRBJ1-5,CASSLTGGASNQPQHF
TRBV19,TRBJ1-1,CATRFWGAETEAFF
TRBV5-4,TRBJ2-1,CASSLDKGLAGVNEQFF
TRBV5-1,TRBJ2-5,CASGRGDKETQYF
TRBV28,TRBJ1-2,CASSRRGYGYTF
TRBV7-3,TRBJ1-1,CASSPQGRRDTEAFF
TRBV4-3,TRBJ2-5,CASSQGTGRRQETQYF
TRBV6-5,TRBJ2-7,CASSLQVGSGYEQYF
TRBV9,TRBJ1-6,CASSVRGENSPLHF
TRBV4-2,TRBJ1-5,CASSQDRPGGTQPQHF
TRBV5-4,TRBJ1-1,CASSLDGGGYTEAFF
TRBV19,TRBJ2-1,CASSIGFEAGEQFF
TRBV24-1,TRBJ2-1,CAIQAGGFNEQFF
TRBV30,TRBJ2-3,CAWTERGIPTDTQYF
TRBV14,TRBJ1-2,CASSQVRGLYGYTF
TRBV29-1,TRBJ1-1,CSVVGATEAFF
TRBV25-1,TRBJ1-2,CASSAHRGISYGYTF
TRBV4-2,TRBJ2-1,CASSQDSLRHEGSSYNEQFF
TRBV3-1/TRBV3-2,TRBJ1-1,CASSQASYNTEAFF
TRBV6-1,TRBJ1-5,CASSEVTGEDPQHF
TRBV18,TRBJ2-5,CASSLQGLETQYF
TRBV7-8,TRBJ1-1,CASSPYGTEAFF
TRBV6-5,TRBJ2-5,CASTQDRAQETQYF
TRBV2,TRBJ2-1,CASSELAPSTDEQFF